A selection of T cell receptor beta chains follows, all from one sample in a study of blood T cells in healthy people across ages. TCRdb recomputed calls from the 5' RACE reads with MiXCR, one row per CDR3 protein. The sample records roughly 1,800,000 distinct CDR3 sequences, approximately 50% being singletons. Sequencing was done on a sample of blood. These receptors all come from a woman in her thirties or forties in good health. CDR3s include the opening cysteine and the closing phenylalanine or tryptophan. Fields, in order: D gene, V gene, J gene, clone size, CDR3 protein, CDR3 DNA. D genes are given only for firm matches. Clone size, where shown, is once, few, many, or a class for clones that have expanded.

D gene: .
V gene: TRBV4-3
J gene: TRBJ2-7
clone size: .
CDR3 protein: CASSHRDTGPVEQYF
CDR3 DNA: TGCGCCAGCAGCCACCGGGACACCGGACCCGTCGAGCAGTACTTC

D gene: .
V gene: TRBV29-1
J gene: TRBJ2-1
clone size: .
CDR3 protein: CSVGYGSNEQFF
CDR3 DNA: TGCAGCGTTGGGTACGGTTCCAATGAGCAGTTCTTC

D gene: TRBD1
V gene: TRBV4-2
J gene: TRBJ2-1
clone size: few
CDR3 protein: CASSQDRDRDFEQFF
CDR3 DNA: TGTGCCAGCAGCCAAGACCGGGACAGGGATTTTGAGCAGTTCTTC

D gene: TRBD2
V gene: TRBV20-1
J gene: TRBJ2-3
clone size: few
CDR3 protein: CSAVLAGRADTQYF
CDR3 DNA: TGCAGTGCTGTACTAGCGGGGCGGGCAGATACGCAGTATTTT

D gene: .
V gene: TRBV29-1
J gene: TRBJ2-2
clone size: once
CDR3 protein: CSVGKGGANTGELFF
CDR3 DNA: TGCAGCGTTGGGAAGGGTGGGGCGAACACCGGGGAGCTGTTTTTT

D gene: TRBD1
V gene: TRBV7-2
J gene: TRBJ2-3
clone size: many
CDR3 protein: CASSLTGGTDTQYF
CDR3 DNA: TGTGCCAGCAGCTTAACAGGGGGCACAGATACGCAGTATTTT

D gene: .
V gene: TRBV5-1
J gene: TRBJ1-2
clone size: .
CDR3 protein: CASSLDWTQDNYGYTF
CDR3 DNA: TGCGCCAGCAGCCTGGATTGGACACAAGATAACTATGGCTACACCTTC

D gene: TRBD2
V gene: TRBV11-3
J gene: TRBJ2-3
clone size: .
CDR3 protein: CASSHGGGGADTQYF
CDR3 DNA: TGTGCCAGCAGTCACGGCGGGGGTGGGGCAGATACGCAGTATTTT

D gene: .
V gene: TRBV7-9
J gene: TRBJ2-7
clone size: .
CDR3 protein: CASSPRRGALTYEQYF
CDR3 DNA: TGTGCCAGCAGCCCTAGAAGGGGGGCGTTGACCTACGAGCAGTACTTC

D gene: .
V gene: TRBV18
J gene: TRBJ1-2
clone size: .
CDR3 protein: CASSPSLGVHPEYGYTF
CDR3 DNA: TGTGCCAGCTCACCAAGTTTGGGAGTCCACCCGGAATATGGCTACACCTTC

D gene: TRBD1
V gene: TRBV12-3/TRBV12-4
J gene: TRBJ1-5
clone size: .
CDR3 protein: CASSLAMVGTGVQPQHF
CDR3 DNA: TGTGCCAGCAGTTTAGCGATGGTGGGGACAGGGGTTCAGCCCCAGCATTTT

D gene: .
V gene: TRBV29-1
J gene: TRBJ1-4
clone size: .
CDR3 protein: CSVEDRGDEKLFF
CDR3 DNA: TGCAGCGTTGAAGACAGGGGAGATGAAAAACTGTTTTTT

D gene: .
V gene: TRBV6-5
J gene: TRBJ2-7
clone size: .
CDR3 protein: CASSYSRDKSYEQYF
CDR3 DNA: TGTGCCAGCAGTTACTCGAGGGACAAATCCTACGAGCAGTACTTC

D gene: TRBD1
V gene: TRBV24-1
J gene: TRBJ2-7
clone size: .
CDR3 protein: CATSFGTGGHYEQYF
CDR3 DNA: TGTGCCACCAGCTTCGGGACAGGGGGCCACTACGAGCAGTACTTC

D gene: TRBD2
V gene: TRBV3-1
J gene: TRBJ2-7
clone size: .
CDR3 protein: CASSQFSGEGSYEQYF
CDR3 DNA: TGTGCCAGCAGCCAATTTTCCGGGGAGGGGTCCTACGAGCAGTACTTC

D gene: .
V gene: TRBV12-3/TRBV12-4
J gene: TRBJ2-3
clone size: .
CDR3 protein: CASSGMAGSTDTQYF
CDR3 DNA: TGTGCCAGCAGCGGTATGGCGGGGTCCACAGATACGCAGTATTTT

D gene: .
V gene: TRBV6-2/TRBV6-3
J gene: TRBJ1-1
clone size: few
CDR3 protein: CASSSSVGNTEAFF
CDR3 DNA: TGTGCCAGCAGTTCATCAGTTGGGAATACTGAAGCTTTCTTT

D gene: TRBD1
V gene: TRBV5-1
J gene: TRBJ1-1
clone size: .
CDR3 protein: CASAPLQGGGTEAFF
CDR3 DNA: TGCGCCAGCGCCCCACTCCAGGGGGGGGGAACTGAAGCTTTCTTT

D gene: .
V gene: TRBV7-2
J gene: TRBJ2-1
clone size: .
CDR3 protein: CASSSQGPLDNEQFF
CDR3 DNA: TGTGCCAGCAGCTCTCAGGGTCCCCTAGACAATGAGCAGTTCTTC

D gene: .
V gene: TRBV7-2
J gene: TRBJ2-6
clone size: .
CDR3 protein: CASSFAGGLSSGANVLTF
CDR3 DNA: TGTGCCAGCAGCTTTGCAGGGGGGCTCTCCTCTGGGGCCAACGTCCTGACTTTC

D gene: .
V gene: TRBV11-2
J gene: TRBJ1-1
clone size: .
CDR3 protein: CASSPLQGPGNTEAFF
CDR3 DNA: TGTGCCAGTAGCCCCCTCCAGGGTCCCGGAAACACTGAAGCTTTCTTT

D gene: .
V gene: TRBV7-2
J gene: TRBJ1-5
clone size: .
CDR3 protein: CASSLRGNLNQPQHF
CDR3 DNA: TGTGCCAGCAGCCTACGGGGGAATCTTAATCAGCCCCAGCATTTT

D gene: TRBD1
V gene: TRBV5-4
J gene: TRBJ1-2
clone size: .
CDR3 protein: CATRDRANYGYTF
CDR3 DNA: TGTGCCACCCGGGACAGGGCTAACTATGGCTACACCTTC

D gene: .
V gene: TRBV11-3
J gene: TRBJ1-5
clone size: .
CDR3 protein: CASSLDGGGGAPVQPQHF
CDR3 DNA: TGTGCCAGCAGCTTAGACGGGGGAGGGGGGGCGCCGGTCCAGCCCCAGCATTTT

D gene: .
V gene: TRBV28
J gene: TRBJ1-1
clone size: many
CDR3 protein: CASSLYSASGEAFF
CDR3 DNA: TGTGCCAGCAGTTTGTACAGTGCATCGGGTGAAGCTTTCTTT

D gene: TRBD1
V gene: TRBV20-1
J gene: TRBJ2-3
clone size: few
CDR3 protein: CSAPPGQGTDTQYF
CDR3 DNA: TGCAGTGCTCCTCCGGGACAGGGAACAGATACGCAGTATTTT

D gene: TRBD1
V gene: TRBV4-1
J gene: TRBJ2-5
clone size: .
CDR3 protein: CASSQEYRGRLETQYF
CDR3 DNA: TGCGCCAGCAGCCAAGAATACAGGGGCCGTTTGGAGACCCAGTACTTC

D gene: .
V gene: TRBV25-1
J gene: TRBJ2-6
clone size: .
CDR3 protein: CASTLRDTDSGANVLTF
CDR3 DNA: TGTGCCAGTACGCTCCGGGACACCGACTCTGGGGCCAACGTCCTGACTTTC

D gene: TRBD2
V gene: TRBV7-3
J gene: TRBJ2-3
clone size: .
CDR3 protein: CASSLTSASGGGTDTQYF
CDR3 DNA: TGTGCCAGCAGCTTAACGTCGGCTAGCGGGGGGGGCACAGATACGCAGTATTTT

D gene: TRBD1
V gene: TRBV20-1
J gene: TRBJ2-4
clone size: .
CDR3 protein: CSASDLRDRGAKNIQYF
CDR3 DNA: TGCAGTGCTAGCGACCTCCGGGACAGGGGGGCCAAAAACATTCAGTACTTC

D gene: .
V gene: TRBV28
J gene: TRBJ2-1
clone size: few
CDR3 protein: CASRSPPGYNEQFF
CDR3 DNA: TGTGCCAGCAGGAGCCCCCCGGGGTACAATGAGCAGTTCTTC

D gene: TRBD1
V gene: TRBV6-5
J gene: TRBJ2-2
clone size: .
CDR3 protein: CASRGQGRRELFF
CDR3 DNA: TGTGCCAGCAGGGGACAGGGGAGACGGGAGCTGTTTTTT

D gene: .
V gene: TRBV4-1
J gene: TRBJ1-2
clone size: few
CDR3 protein: CASSQGPSVYGYTF
CDR3 DNA: TGCGCCAGCAGCCAAGGGCCGAGTGTCTATGGCTACACCTTC

D gene: .
V gene: TRBV6-1
J gene: TRBJ1-2
clone size: once
CDR3 protein: CASSEARTVNYGYTF
CDR3 DNA: TGTGCCAGCAGTGAAGCTAGGACAGTTAACTATGGCTACACCTTC

D gene: .
V gene: TRBV6-2/TRBV6-3
J gene: TRBJ2-1
clone size: .
CDR3 protein: CASSQPLAREFF
CDR3 DNA: TGTGCCAGCAGCCAACCCTTGGCTAGGGAGTTCTTC

D gene: TRBD2
V gene: TRBV20-1
J gene: TRBJ2-3
clone size: .
CDR3 protein: CSARMTSGGLSSIDTQYF
CDR3 DNA: TGCAGTGCCCGGATGACTAGCGGGGGCCTCTCTAGCATAGATACGCAGTATTTT

D gene: TRBD1
V gene: TRBV7-9
J gene: TRBJ2-7
clone size: .
CDR3 protein: CASSGGQGHEQYF
CDR3 DNA: TGTGCCAGCAGCGGGGGACAGGGCCACGAGCAGTACTTC

D gene: TRBD2
V gene: TRBV7-2
J gene: TRBJ2-3
clone size: .
CDR3 protein: CASSGSGGQADTQYF
CDR3 DNA: TGTGCCAGCAGCGGTAGCGGGGGTCAGGCAGATACGCAGTATTTT

D gene: TRBD2
V gene: TRBV28
J gene: TRBJ2-1
clone size: many
CDR3 protein: CASSRGGGNEQFF
CDR3 DNA: TGTGCCAGCAGTCGGGGGGGGGGCAATGAGCAGTTCTTC

D gene: TRBD1
V gene: TRBV20-1
J gene: TRBJ2-1
clone size: few
CDR3 protein: CSARRTGGSYNEQFF
CDR3 DNA: TGCAGTGCTAGAAGGACAGGGGGCTCCTACAATGAGCAGTTCTTC

D gene: TRBD1
V gene: TRBV20-1
J gene: TRBJ2-7
clone size: .
CDR3 protein: CSGARQGLSYEQYF
CDR3 DNA: TGCAGTGGTGCCCGACAGGGCTTGTCCTACGAGCAGTACTTC

D gene: .
V gene: TRBV28
J gene: TRBJ2-7
clone size: .
CDR3 protein: CASSSTTSEQYF
CDR3 DNA: TGTGCCAGCAGTTCCACGACCTCCGAGCAGTACTTC

D gene: .
V gene: TRBV11-2
J gene: TRBJ2-3
clone size: few
CDR3 protein: CASSLLGTEITDTQYF
CDR3 DNA: TGTGCCAGCAGCTTACTGGGCACGGAGATTACAGATACGCAGTATTTT

D gene: TRBD1
V gene: TRBV12-3/TRBV12-4
J gene: TRBJ2-4
clone size: .
CDR3 protein: CASRKAGTGAFLAKNIQYF
CDR3 DNA: TGTGCCAGCAGAAAAGCCGGGACAGGCGCTTTTCTAGCCAAAAACATTCAGTACTTC

D gene: TRBD1
V gene: TRBV6-5
J gene: TRBJ2-4
clone size: .
CDR3 protein: CASSRDRGKQYF
CDR3 DNA: TGTGCCAGCAGTCGGGACAGGGGTAAGCAGTACTTC

D gene: .
V gene: TRBV6-1
J gene: TRBJ2-7
clone size: few
CDR3 protein: CASSEEWAYEQYF
CDR3 DNA: TGTGCCAGCAGTGAAGAATGGGCATACGAGCAGTACTTC

D gene: .
V gene: TRBV25-1
J gene: TRBJ2-7
clone size: .
CDR3 protein: CASSEDLALYEQYF
CDR3 DNA: TGTGCCAGCAGTGAAGATCTGGCCCTCTACGAGCAGTACTTC

D gene: .
V gene: TRBV6-2/TRBV6-3
J gene: TRBJ2-3
clone size: .
CDR3 protein: CASSYSRSGVLSTDTQYF
CDR3 DNA: TGTGCCAGCAGTTACTCGAGGTCAGGAGTTCTTAGCACAGATACGCAGTATTTT

D gene: TRBD2
V gene: TRBV6-2/TRBV6-3
J gene: TRBJ2-1
clone size: .
CDR3 protein: CASSYLIGTSRIDNEQFF
CDR3 DNA: TGTGCCAGCAGTTACTTAATCGGGACTAGCCGCATCGACAATGAGCAGTTCTTC

D gene: TRBD1
V gene: TRBV7-8
J gene: TRBJ1-4
clone size: .
CDR3 protein: CASSVAGTEVLTANEKLFF
CDR3 DNA: TGTGCCAGCAGCGTGGCCGGGACAGAGGTTCTAACGGCTAATGAAAAACTGTTTTTT

D gene: .
V gene: TRBV20-1
J gene: TRBJ2-7
clone size: .
CDR3 protein: CSARVTDRVGYEQYF
CDR3 DNA: TGCAGTGCTAGAGTCACGGACCGAGTTGGCTACGAGCAGTACTTC

D gene: .
V gene: TRBV6-2/TRBV6-3
J gene: TRBJ2-7
clone size: .
CDR3 protein: CASSYGKSYEQYF
CDR3 DNA: TGTGCCAGCAGTTACGGAAAGTCCTACGAGCAGTACTTC

D gene: TRBD2
V gene: TRBV29-1
J gene: TRBJ2-3
clone size: few
CDR3 protein: CSVVWRGRSTDTQYF
CDR3 DNA: TGCAGCGTTGTGTGGCGGGGGAGGAGCACAGATACGCAGTATTTT

D gene: .
V gene: TRBV20-1
J gene: TRBJ2-4
clone size: .
CDR3 protein: CSASHLGQLLAKNIQYF
CDR3 DNA: TGCAGTGCTAGTCACTTGGGGCAGCTACTAGCCAAAAACATTCAGTACTTC

D gene: .
V gene: TRBV15
J gene: TRBJ2-1
clone size: .
CDR3 protein: CATSRATGNDEQFF
CDR3 DNA: TGTGCCACCAGCAGAGCGACAGGTAACGATGAGCAGTTCTTC

D gene: TRBD2
V gene: TRBV7-2
J gene: TRBJ2-7
clone size: .
CDR3 protein: CASSGGLAGFYEQYF
CDR3 DNA: TGTGCCAGCAGCGGAGGACTAGCGGGGTTTTACGAGCAGTACTTC

D gene: TRBD1
V gene: TRBV7-9
J gene: TRBJ1-2
clone size: few
CDR3 protein: CASSTRQGRSVKNYGYTF
CDR3 DNA: TGTGCCAGCAGCACCCGACAGGGTCGGAGTGTAAAGAACTATGGCTACACCTTC